Listed here are 7 T cell receptor beta chains from one sample, sequenced in a study of radiotherapy plus CTLA-4 blockade in lung cancer. Using immunoSEQ multiplex PCR, the repertoire was profiled, and TCRdb retains in-frame clones only, with some absent. The sample lists roughly 62,000 clones, less than 85% occurring once. The input for sequencing was peripheral blood, taken from a patient treated with radiotherapy plus ipilimumab. The receptors derive from a human donor with non-small cell lung cancer who had a complete response to radiotherapy plus ipilimumab.

The chain couples TRBV18 to TRBJ1-1; tentatively, D is TRBD1 (6 bases). Germline CDR1 and CDR2: KGHSH and LQKENI. This CDR3 spans 16 amino acids. V lost 3 bases to trimming and J lost 1 base, with 15 bases between them. CDR3 sequence: CASSPRSGTPNTEAFF. The CDR3 DNA reads TGTGCCAGCTCACCGAGATCCGGGACACCGAACACTGAAGCTTTCTTT.

This sequence joins TRBV27 and TRBJ1-2; 9 nucleotides agree with TRBD1. CDR3 length: 15 amino acids. Trimming cost V 1 base and J 4 bases; bases outside gene matches: 4. Germline V CDR1 and CDR2: MNHEY, SMNVEV (reference sequence). CDR3 amino acids: CASSLLGQGTYGYTF. CDR3 DNA: TGTGCCAGCAGTTTATTGGGACAGGGTACCTATGGCTACACCTTC.

The V call is TRBV7-2, the J call TRBJ2-7; 10 bases align to TRBD2. The CDR3 spans 16 residues. CDR1 is SGHTA, CDR2 FQGNSA, per germline. J lost 2 bases, V lost 5 bases, and 9 bases had no gene match. CDR3 DNA sequence: TGTGCCAGCAGCCGCGAGGTAGCGGGGGGTACCTACGAGCAGTACTTC. This encodes CASSREVAGGTYEQYF.

This sequence joins TRBV9 and TRBJ1-3; D remains ambiguous. The CDR3 extends over 12 amino acids. V gave up 5 bases and J gave up 0 bases, with 3 bases separating them. CDR1 is SGDLS, CDR2 YYNGEE, per germline. DNA for the CDR3: TGTGCCAGCAGTCACTCTGGAAACACCATATATTTT. This sequence encodes CASSHSGNTIYF.

The chain joins TRBV19 to TRBJ2-3; the match to TRBD1 covers 9 bases. After removal of 4 bases from V and 5 bases from J, the junction contained 4 bases not matched to a gene. This CDR3 contains 14 residues. CDR1 LNHDA and CDR2 SQIVND come from the germline V gene (reference sequence). CDR3 coding DNA: TGTGCCAGTAGTAGGCCGGGACAGGGAGATACGCAGTATTTT. Encoded protein: CASSRPGQGDTQYF.

This clone ranks as medium-sized. This rearrangement joins TRBV28 to TRBJ1-2, with 8 positions matching TRBD1. After removal of 3 bases from V and 4 bases from J, the junction contained 7 bases not matched to a gene. The CDR3 runs 15 residues. The V gene's germline CDR1 is MDHEN and CDR2 SYDVKM. CDR3 nucleotides: TGTGCCAGCAGTTTGCCCGGACAGGGTCCCTATGGCTACACCTTC. As protein: CASSLPGQGPYGYTF.

This clone showed up just a few times. The chain combines TRBV5-1 with TRBJ2-7; D unresolved. Germline-derived CDR1 and CDR2 are SGHRS and YFSETQ. This CDR3 is 13 amino acids long. Trimming shortened V by 3 bases and J by 0 bases, and 7 bases separated the two germline ends. CDR3 sequence: CASSSRASYEQYF. The CDR3 DNA is TGCGCCAGCAGCTCCCGCGCCTCCTACGAGCAGTACTTC. Drawing the rest from reference TRBV5-1 and TRBJ2-7, the complete variable domain is KAGVTQTPRYLIKTRGQQVTLSCSPISGHRSVSWYQQTPGQGLQFLFEYFSETQRNKGNFPGRFSGRQFSNSRSEMNVSTLELGDSALYLCASSSRASYEQYFGPGTRLTVT.